This T cell receptor beta chain was documented in a study of identical twins. Study-level results: While abundant cord blood beta clonotypes carried fewer insertions, memory repertoires showed no such pattern. Instead of following the same donors, the conclusions were based on cross-sectional statistical analysis.

This clonotype has at least ten counts. What it binds is not known. TCRdb re-called the 5' RACE reads through MiXCR, storing one row per CDR3 protein. Altogether about 250,000 distinct CDR3 sequences are present, around 8.8% being singletons, with the ten largest covering 2.5% to 3.5%. The CDR3 loop spans 17 amino acids. Germline loops: CDR1 DFQATT, CDR2 SNEGSKA (reference sequence). After removal of 2 bases from V and 2 bases from J, the junction contained 11 bases not matched to a gene. These same data were also listed under a study on yellow fever vaccine responses in identical twins.

Source material: CD8+ T cells sorted from blood. The chain employs TRBV20-1 and TRBJ2-3; 9 bases are shared with TRBD2. This TCR derives from a woman aged 18-29 years in good health. The CDR3 here is CSARSEAGGGDTDTQYF. The CDR3 DNA reads as TGCAGTGCTAGATCAGAAGCGGGGGGAGGCGACACAGATACGCAGTATTTT.